This T cell receptor (beta chain) emerged from a study of shared clonotypes between healthy human individuals. The V segment lost 4 bases and the J segment 5 bases; nucleotides outside the gene matches: 8. The CDR3 has 15 amino acids. Per germline, CDR1 MDHEN and CDR2 SYDVKM. The repertoire was sequenced with immunoSEQ multiplex PCR; TCRdb's copy has only in-frame clones and lacks some. The profile shows about 2,200,000 clones, about 92% of them singletons. The naive CD8 population came from CD45RO-negative cells selected for CCR7, without terminally differentiated effector memory CD45RA+ cells. This clone occurred once.

V is TRBV28 and J is TRBJ1-1; 9 nucleotides match TRBD1. The sample comprised naive CD8+ T cells from PBMCs. The sequence came from a man in his late teens or twenties in good health. Some clones in this sample may be carry-over from other donors' samples. CDR3: CASSSTGTGKTEAFF. The CDR3, as DNA: TGTGCCAGCAGTTCTACCGGGACAGGGAAAACTGAAGCTTTCTTT.